The text below deals with one T cell receptor beta chain. Authors' processing steps: It was from reference gene primer amplification that nucleated cell counts were estimated. Using immunoSEQ multiplex PCR, the repertoire was profiled, and TCRdb retains in-frame clones only, with some absent. V, J and clone size derive from that table, while D and trimming were established from the DNA sequence. The sample lists nearly 15,000 clones, around 75% occurring once. The sample originates from a study of blood T cell repertoires in COVID-19. Study overall: Acute and convalescent COVID-19 specimens originated in the United States, Italy and Spain. PBMCs, B-cell-depleted T cells, or T cells provided the cDNA or gDNA that made up the material.

The receptor was derived from a man aged 55-75 years with acute or convalescent COVID-19. Sequenced material: peripheral blood.

CDR3 nucleotide sequence: TGTGCCAGCAGCCGACAGCTGAACACTGAAGCTTTCTTT. It is translated as CASSRQLNTEAFF. The rearrangement joins TRBV12-3 or TRBV12-4 to TRBJ1-1, with D maybe TRBD1 (5 bases). CDR3 length: 13 residues. Trimming removed 6 bases at V and 0 bases at J, with 8 bases between.